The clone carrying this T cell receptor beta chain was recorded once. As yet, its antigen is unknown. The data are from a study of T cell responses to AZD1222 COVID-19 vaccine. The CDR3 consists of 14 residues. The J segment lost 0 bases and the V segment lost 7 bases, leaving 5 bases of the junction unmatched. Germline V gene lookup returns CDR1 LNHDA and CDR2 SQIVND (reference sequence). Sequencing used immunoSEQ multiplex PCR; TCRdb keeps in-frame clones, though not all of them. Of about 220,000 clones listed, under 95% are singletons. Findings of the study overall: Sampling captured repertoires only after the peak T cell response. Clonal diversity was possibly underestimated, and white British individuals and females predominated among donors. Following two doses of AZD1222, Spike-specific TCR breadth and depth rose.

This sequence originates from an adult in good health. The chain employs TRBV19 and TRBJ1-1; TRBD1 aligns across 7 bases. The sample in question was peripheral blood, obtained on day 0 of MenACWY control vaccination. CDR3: CASTPGTVNTEAFF. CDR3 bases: TGTGCCAGTACCCCAGGGACAGTGAACACTGAAGCTTTCTTT.